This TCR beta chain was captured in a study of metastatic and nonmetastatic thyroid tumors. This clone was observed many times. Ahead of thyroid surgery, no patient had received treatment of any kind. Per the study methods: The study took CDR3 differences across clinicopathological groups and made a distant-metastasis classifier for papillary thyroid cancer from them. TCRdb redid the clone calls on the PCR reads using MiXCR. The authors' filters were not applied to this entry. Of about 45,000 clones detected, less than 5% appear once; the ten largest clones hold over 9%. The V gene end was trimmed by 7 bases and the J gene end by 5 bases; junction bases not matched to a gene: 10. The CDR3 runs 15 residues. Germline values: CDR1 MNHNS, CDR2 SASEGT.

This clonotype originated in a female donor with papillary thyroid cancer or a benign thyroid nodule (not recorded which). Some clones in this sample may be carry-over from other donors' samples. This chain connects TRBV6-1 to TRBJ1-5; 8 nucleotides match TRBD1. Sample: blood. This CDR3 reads CASKPSSGGYQPQHF. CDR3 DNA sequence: TGTGCCAGCAAACCTAGTTCAGGGGGCTATCAGCCCCAGCATTTT.